One T cell receptor beta chain is described in this entry. No antigen is known for it. Base qualities are not at hand, and no much larger clone is one base apart. This sample is part of a study of T cell changes during pregnancy in multiple sclerosis (dated by TCRdb to about 2019). Some background on the complete study: Changes in the T cell repertoire over the course of pregnancy were examined in this study in women with multiple sclerosis.

The library relied on the immunoSEQ multiplex PCR assay. TCRdb mirrors the immuneACCESS table, restricted to in-frame sequences. Some clones are absent from its copies; in checked studies, under half trace to an unresolved V gene, and the reason for the others is unknown. Counted in this sample were some 46,000 clones; 80% to 95% of them appeared once. The ten largest clones add up to roughly 0.4% of the sample. The CDR1 and CDR2 encoded by the germline V gene are SGDLS and YYNGEE. Trimming takes 6 bases off V and 5 bases off J; junction bases not matched to a gene: 4. The CDR3 covers 13 residues, taking in both the cysteine and the phenylalanine. The sequence is cut down to CDR3 DNA, 39 bases in frame from base 1.

The input for sequencing was CD4+ T cells from peripheral blood mononuclear cells, taken after pregnancy. This sequence originates from a female donor with multiple sclerosis, enrolled in a pregnancy study. The chain couples TRBV9 to TRBJ2-1, and TRBD1 matches 8 of the central bases. The sequenced DNA is TGTGCCAGCACCGAACAGGGGGACAATGAGCAGTTCTTC. The translation is CASTEQGDNEQFF.